The 20 T cell receptor beta chains in this list originate from one sample, sequenced in a study of cytomegalovirus exposure and HLA in healthy donors. The study ran its PCR with 60 Vbeta and 13 Jbeta primers. The method was immunoSEQ multiplex PCR; TCRdb's version includes in-frame clones alone and lacks a portion of them. The table includes approximately 44,000 clones, about 60% detected once. The sequenced sample was PBMCs. The receptors derive from a human donor in good health.

The chain links TRBV4-2 to TRBJ1-2, with 11 nucleotides matching TRBD1. The germline gives CDR1 LGHNA, CDR2 YNFKEQ. CDR3 length equals 17 residues. The V gene end was trimmed by 0 bases and the J gene end by 6 bases; junction bases not matched to a gene: 9. CDR3 sequence (DNA): TGTGCCAGCAGCCAAGATTACCGAAGGACAGGGGGCAATGGCTACACCTTC. Translated, it gives CASSQDYRRTGGNGYTF.

CDR3 coding DNA: TGTGCCAGCAGCTTAGCCGGGTCTCTGACGGAAAAACTGTTTTTT. This encodes CASSLAGSLTEKLFF. The chain uses TRBV7-6 and TRBJ1-4; D gene unclear. Per germline, CDR1 SGHVS and CDR2 FNYEAQ. Trimming pared 0 bases from V and 8 bases from J, leaving 13 bases between. The CDR3 consists of 15 residues.

The chain couples TRBV18 to TRBJ1-6, with TRBD1 identical over 7 bases. Unmatched junction bases numbered 5, after V lost 2 bases and J lost 10 bases. This CDR3 has 14 amino acids. CDR1 and CDR2 from the germline V gene are KGHSH and LQKENI. This CDR3 reads CASSPGQVVSPLHF. CDR3 DNA: TGTGCCAGCTCACCAGGACAGGTGGTCTCACCCCTCCACTTT.

V gene TRBV9 combines with J gene TRBJ2-4; 9 nucleotides agree with TRBD2. CDR1 and CDR2 from the germline V gene are SGDLS and YYNGEE. CDR3 size: 17 residues. V was pared by 4 bases and J by 2 bases, with 10 bases of the junction left unmatched. The CDR3 loop reads CASSPRLAVGSKNIQYF. The CDR3 region has the DNA TGTGCCAGCAGCCCCCGACTAGCGGTGGGGTCCAAAAACATTCAGTACTTC.

V is TRBV6-5 and J is TRBJ1-6; possible D gene TRBD1, 5 bases. The CDR3 loop spans 15 amino acids. Deletions cut 2 bases from V and 6 bases from J, with 11 bases between. Germline V CDR1 and CDR2: MNHEY, SVGAGI. Here the CDR3 reads CASSYGRGSNSPLHF. The CDR3 nucleotides read TGTGCCAGCAGTTACGGGAGGGGTAGTAATTCACCCCTCCACTTT.

CDR3 coding DNA: TGTGCCAGCAGCCAAGCGTACAGGGGCGGATACGAGCAGTACTTC. Its protein is CASSQAYRGGYEQYF. The V call is TRBV4-2, the J call TRBJ2-7; the match to TRBD1 covers 7 bases. Trimming removed 1 base from V and 4 bases from J; junction bases left unmatched: 7. Germline CDR1 LGHNA, CDR2 YNFKEQ. The CDR3 spans 15 residues.

The chain carries TRBV7-9 and TRBJ2-1, with TRBD2 matching 8 bases. V shed 7 bases and J 7 bases; nucleotides not matched to a gene: 12. Germline V CDR1 and CDR2: SEHNR, FQNEAQ (reference sequence). There are 15 residues in the CDR3. The chain's CDR3 is CASTKQGRGANEQFF. The CDR3 DNA reads as TGTGCCAGCACTAAGCAGGGGCGGGGGGCGAATGAGCAGTTCTTC. The full variable domain, completed using reference TRBV7-9 and TRBJ2-1, is DTGVSQNPRHKITKRGQNVTFRCDPISEHNRLYWYRQTLGQGPEFLTYFQNEAQLEKSRLLSDRFSAERPKGSFSTLEIQRTEQGDSAMYLCASTKQGRGANEQFFGPGTRLTVL.

V is TRBV2 and J is TRBJ1-5; D gene ambiguous. With 3 bases removed from V and 4 bases from J, the gap between germline ends came to 10 bases. Germline CDR1 SNHLY, CDR2 FYNNEI. This CDR3 contains 14 residues. Here the CDR3 DNA reads TGTGCCAGCAGTGATTATACAGAGAATCAGCCCCAGCATTTT. Protein product: CASSDYTENQPQHF. Using reference TRBV2 and TRBJ1-5 for the parts outside the CDR3, the full variable domain is EPEVTQTPSHQVTQMGQEVILRCVPISNHLYFYWYRQILGQKVEFLVSFYNNEISEKSEIFDDQFSVERPDGSNFTLKIRSTKLEDSAMYFCASSDYTENQPQHFGDGTRLSIL.

This chain joins TRBV4-3 and TRBJ2-1; TRBD1 agrees at 11 bases. The length of the CDR3 is 18 residues. Trimming removed 1 base from V and 4 bases from J; junction bases left unmatched: 9. Germline V gene data show CDR1 as LGHNA and CDR2 as YSLEER. The chain's CDR3 is CASSQVSSGTGGYNEQFF. CDR3 bases: TGCGCCAGCAGCCAAGTCTCTTCCGGGACAGGGGGATACAATGAGCAGTTCTTC.

The chain recombines TRBV7-2 with TRBJ2-5; D perhaps matches TRBD1 (6 bases). CDR3 length: 13 residues. Germline-derived CDR1 and CDR2 are SGHTA and FQGNSA. The V gene lost 2 bases and the J gene lost 4 bases, with 8 bases spanning the gap. Here the CDR3 reads CASSLSGVETQYF. The CDR3 region has the DNA TGTGCCAGCAGCTTATCAGGGGTAGAGACCCAGTACTTC.

The chain is built from TRBV5-1 and TRBJ1-3, with 8 nucleotides matching TRBD1. Trimming removed 0 bases from V and 2 bases from J; junction bases left unmatched: 4. This CDR3 region has 16 residues. Germline loops: CDR1 SGHRS, CDR2 YFSETQ. The CDR3 bases are TGCGCCAGCAGCTTGGGGACAGGGTCAGCTGGAAACACCATATATTTT. Its translation is CASSLGTGSAGNTIYF.

The chain couples TRBV7-2 to TRBJ1-6, with a possible D match to TRBD1 (5 bases). The CDR3 runs 15 residues. V lost 2 bases and J 6 bases, leaving 11 bases between the germline ends. Germline CDR1 reads SGHTA; CDR2 reads FQGNSA. The CDR3 sequence: CASSLYAGLNSPLHF. The CDR3 bases are TGTGCCAGCAGCTTATATGCAGGGCTTAATTCACCCCTCCACTTT.

The sample holds a few counts of this clone. The V and J genes are TRBV11-3 and TRBJ1-1, with TRBD1 matching 8 bases. Looked up from germline, CDR1 is SGHNT and CDR2 is YENEEA. Germline trimming cut 5 bases from V and 4 bases from J; bases unmatched to any gene: 6. The CDR3 loop spans 14 amino acids. CDR3 sequence: CASSKTGGGTEAFF. The CDR3 coding sequence is TGTGCCAGCAGCAAAACAGGGGGTGGCACTGAAGCTTTCTTT.

This clone was observed a few times. The chain carries TRBV13 and TRBJ2-7; a possible D gene is TRBD1 (5 bases). The CDR3 consists of 12 residues. From germline, CDR1 is PRHDT and CDR2 FYEKMQ (reference sequence). Trimming stripped 6 bases from V and 0 bases from J, with 6 bases between. The CDR3 DNA is TGTGCCAGCAGGCAGGGCTCCTACGAGCAGTACTTC. It specifies CASRQGSYEQYF.

This chain links TRBV5-4 with TRBJ1-4, with TRBD1 matching 8 bases. The CDR3 extends over 15 amino acids. Per the germline V gene, CDR1 is SGHNT and CDR2 is YYREEE (reference sequence). Trimming at V came to 1 base and at J to 7 bases, leaving 6 bases not matched to a gene. CDR3 sequence reads: CASSLQGARSEKLFF. The DNA for the CDR3 is TGTGCCAGCAGCTTGCAGGGGGCGCGATCTGAAAAACTGTTTTTT.

Only a few counts were recorded for this clone. The DNA for the CDR3 is TGTGCCACCAGCCAACGACAGGGGGCTAATGAAAAACTGTTTTTT. Protein sequence: CATSQRQGANEKLFF. The chain carries TRBV15 and TRBJ1-4; TRBD1 matches 9 bases. CDR1 and CDR2 from the germline V gene are LNHNV and YYDKDF (reference sequence). This CDR3 is built from 15 residues. Germline trimming cut 5 bases from V and 3 bases from J; bases unmatched to any gene: 4.

This rearrangement joins TRBV5-1 to TRBJ1-5; TRBD1 matches 10 bases. This CDR3 has 14 amino acids. V was pared by 4 bases and J by 4 bases, with 2 bases of the junction left unmatched. Per germline, CDR1 SGHRS and CDR2 YFSETQ. CDR3 protein: CASSRTGGNQPQHF. The CDR3 coding sequence is TGCGCCAGCAGCCGGACAGGGGGTAATCAGCCCCAGCATTTT. Complete variable domain (other parts from reference TRBV5-1 and TRBJ1-5): KAGVTQTPRYLIKTRGQQVTLSCSPISGHRSVSWYQQTPGQGLQFLFEYFSETQRNKGNFPGRFSGRQFSNSRSEMNVSTLELGDSALYLCASSRTGGNQPQHFGDGTRLSIL.

This chain connects TRBV9 to TRBJ2-5, with 9 bases identical to TRBD1. This CDR3 is built from 15 residues. Germline loops: CDR1 SGDLS, CDR2 YYNGEE. V lost 3 bases and J lost 0; bases outside the gene matches: 3. The CDR3 is CASSATGGHQETQYF. DNA of the CDR3: TGTGCCAGCAGCGCGACAGGGGGACACCAAGAGACCCAGTACTTC.

V is TRBV30 and J is TRBJ1-2, with a tentative D call TRBD1 (6 bases). The V end was cut by 7 bases, the J end by 4 bases, with 13 bases between. The CDR3 is made up of 12 amino acids. Per the germline V gene, CDR1 is GTSNPN and CDR2 is SVGIG (reference sequence). This CDR3 reads CALQGLGYGYTF. The CDR3 region has the DNA TGTGCCTTACAGGGATTGGGCTATGGCTACACCTTC. The full variable domain, its missing parts supplied by reference TRBV30 and TRBJ1-2, is SQTIHQWPATLVQPVGSPLSLECTVEGTSNPNLYWYRQAAGRGLQLLFYSVGIGQISSEVPQNLSASRPQDRQFILSSKKLLLSDSGFYLCALQGLGYGYTFGSGTRLTVV.

The CDR3: CASSLTWDRGTGELFF. CDR3 DNA sequence: TGTGCCAGCAGCTTAACATGGGACAGGGGAACCGGGGAGCTGTTTTTT. The chain is built from TRBV7-8 and TRBJ2-2; 10 bases align to TRBD1. Germline CDR1 SGHVS, CDR2 FQNEAQ. The CDR3 has 16 amino acids. V lost 2 bases, J lost 5 bases, and 5 bases stayed unmatched.